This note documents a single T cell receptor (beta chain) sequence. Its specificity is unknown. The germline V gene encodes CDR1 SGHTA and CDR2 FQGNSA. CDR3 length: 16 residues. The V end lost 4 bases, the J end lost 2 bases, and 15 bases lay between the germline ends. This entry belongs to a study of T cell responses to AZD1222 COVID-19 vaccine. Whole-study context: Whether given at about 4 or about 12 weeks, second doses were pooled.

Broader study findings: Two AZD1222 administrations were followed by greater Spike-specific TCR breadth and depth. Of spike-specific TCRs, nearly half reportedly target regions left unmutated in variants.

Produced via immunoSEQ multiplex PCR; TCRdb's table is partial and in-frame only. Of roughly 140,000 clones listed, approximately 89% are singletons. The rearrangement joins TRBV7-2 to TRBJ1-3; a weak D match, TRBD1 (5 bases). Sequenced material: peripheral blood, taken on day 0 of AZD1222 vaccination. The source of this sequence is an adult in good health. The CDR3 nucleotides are TGTGCCAGCAGCTCGCGTACCGGGACGGCTGGAAACACCATATATTTT. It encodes CASSSRTGTAGNTIYF.